The subject of this entry is one T cell receptor beta chain. Clones were read by immunoSEQ multiplex PCR, and TCRdb kept only the in-frame ones, dropping some. The sample records fewer than 30,000 clones, 76% being singletons. This sample stems from a study of OX40 agonist ivuxolimab in advanced cancers. The length of the CDR3 is 15 residues. V was pared by 0 bases and J by 6 bases, with 3 bases of the junction left unmatched. Germline V gives CDR1 SGHDT, CDR2 YYEEEE. The sequencing used CD4+ or CD8+ T cells sorted from blood, collected in a trial of the OX40 agonist ivuxolimab. The sequence came from an adult with an advanced solid tumor such as melanoma, head and neck, liver or kidney cancer. The chain combines TRBV5-6 with TRBJ2-1, with 10 bases identical to TRBD2. CDR3 sequence (DNA): TGTGCCAGCAGCTTGGGAGCGGGGGGGCCCAATGAGCAGTTCTTC. It specifies CASSLGAGGPNEQFF.